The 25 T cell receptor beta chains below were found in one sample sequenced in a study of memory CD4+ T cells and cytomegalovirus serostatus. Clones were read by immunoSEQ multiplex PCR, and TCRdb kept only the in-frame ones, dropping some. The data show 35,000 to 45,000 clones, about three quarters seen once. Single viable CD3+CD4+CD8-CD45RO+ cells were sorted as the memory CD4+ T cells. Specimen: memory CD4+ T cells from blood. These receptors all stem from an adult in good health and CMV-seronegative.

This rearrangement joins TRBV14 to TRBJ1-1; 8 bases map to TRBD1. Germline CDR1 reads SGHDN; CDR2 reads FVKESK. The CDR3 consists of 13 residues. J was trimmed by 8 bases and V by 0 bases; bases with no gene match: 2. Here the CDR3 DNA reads TGTGCCAGCAGCCAAGATTGGGACAGGGAAGCTTTCTTT. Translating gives CASSQDWDREAFF.

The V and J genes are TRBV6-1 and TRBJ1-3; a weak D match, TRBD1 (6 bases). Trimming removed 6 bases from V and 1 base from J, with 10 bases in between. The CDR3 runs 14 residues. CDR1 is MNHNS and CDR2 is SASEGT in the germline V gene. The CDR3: CASRQGQSGNTIYF. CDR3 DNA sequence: TGTGCCAGCAGACAGGGTCAATCTGGAAACACCATATATTTT.

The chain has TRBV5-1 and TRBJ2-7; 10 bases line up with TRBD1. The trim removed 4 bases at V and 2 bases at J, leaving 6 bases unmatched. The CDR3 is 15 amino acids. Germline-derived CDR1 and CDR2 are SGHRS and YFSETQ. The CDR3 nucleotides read TGCGCCAGCAGCGAAGCCGGGACAGGGGCCTACGAGCAGTACTTC. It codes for CASSEAGTGAYEQYF.

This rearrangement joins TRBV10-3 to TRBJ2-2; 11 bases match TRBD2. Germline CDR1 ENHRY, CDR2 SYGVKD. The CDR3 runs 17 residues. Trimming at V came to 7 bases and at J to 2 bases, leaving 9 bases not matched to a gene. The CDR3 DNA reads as TGTGCCATCATGTCTACTAGCGGGGGCCTCAACACCGGGGAGCTGTTTTTT. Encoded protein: CAIMSTSGGLNTGELFF.

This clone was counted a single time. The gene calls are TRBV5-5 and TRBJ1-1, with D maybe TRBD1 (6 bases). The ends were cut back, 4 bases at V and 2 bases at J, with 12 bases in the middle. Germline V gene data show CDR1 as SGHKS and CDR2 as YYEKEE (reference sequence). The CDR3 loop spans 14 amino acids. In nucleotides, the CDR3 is TGTGCCAGCAGCGTAGGACAGTTCAACACTGAAGCTTTCTTT. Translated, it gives CASSVGQFNTEAFF.

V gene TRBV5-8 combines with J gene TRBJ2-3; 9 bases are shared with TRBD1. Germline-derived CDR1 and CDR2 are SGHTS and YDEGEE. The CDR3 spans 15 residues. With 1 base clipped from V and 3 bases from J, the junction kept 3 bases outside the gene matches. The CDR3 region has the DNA TGTGCCAGCAGCTTGACAGGGGGCGAGACAGATACGCAGTATTTT. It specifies CASSLTGGETDTQYF.

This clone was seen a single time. The CDR3 reads CASSQGGGSANEQFF. CDR3 in DNA: TGTGCCAGCAGCCAAGGTGGGGGCTCCGCCAATGAGCAGTTCTTC. The chain combines TRBV4-2 with TRBJ2-1, with a weak D call TRBD1 (6 bases). The ends were cut back, 1 base at V and 6 bases at J, with 13 bases in the middle. The CDR3 runs to 15 residues. Germline CDR1 LGHNA, CDR2 YNFKEQ.

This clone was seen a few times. The CDR3 bases are TGCGCCAGCAGCGGGGACTACCCCACCGGGGAGCTGTTTTTT. Its protein product is CASSGDYPTGELFF. The J gene is TRBJ2-2, the V gene TRBV5-1; 7 bases fit TRBD2. V was pared by 4 bases and J by 4 bases, with 4 bases of the junction left unmatched. Germline V gene sequence: CDR1 SGHRS, CDR2 YFSETQ. The CDR3 has 14 amino acids.

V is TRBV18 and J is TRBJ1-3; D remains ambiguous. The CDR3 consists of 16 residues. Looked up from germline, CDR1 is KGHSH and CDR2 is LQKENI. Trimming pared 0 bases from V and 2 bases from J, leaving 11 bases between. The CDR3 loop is CASSPPSRNAGNTIYF. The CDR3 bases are TGTGCCAGCTCACCACCAAGCAGAAACGCTGGAAACACCATATATTTT.

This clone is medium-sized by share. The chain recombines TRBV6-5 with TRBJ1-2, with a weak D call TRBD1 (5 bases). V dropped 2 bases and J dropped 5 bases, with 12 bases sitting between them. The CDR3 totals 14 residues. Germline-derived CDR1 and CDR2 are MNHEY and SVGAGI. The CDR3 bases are TGTGCCAGCAGTTACGCTGGGGGTGATTATGGCTACACCTTC. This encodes CASSYAGGDYGYTF.

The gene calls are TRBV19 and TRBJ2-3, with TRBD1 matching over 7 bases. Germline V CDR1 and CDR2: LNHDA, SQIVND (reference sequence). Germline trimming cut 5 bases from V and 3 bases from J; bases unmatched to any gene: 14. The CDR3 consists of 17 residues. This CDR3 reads CASSPGWDSLRTDTQYF. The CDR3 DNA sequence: TGTGCCAGTAGTCCGGGTTGGGACAGCCTTAGGACAGATACGCAGTATTTT.

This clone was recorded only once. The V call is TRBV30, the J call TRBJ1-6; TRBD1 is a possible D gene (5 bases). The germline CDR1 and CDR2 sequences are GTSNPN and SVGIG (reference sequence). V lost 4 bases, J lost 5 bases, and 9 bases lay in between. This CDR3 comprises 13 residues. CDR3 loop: CAWKSGNNSPLHF. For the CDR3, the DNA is TGTGCCTGGAAGTCAGGGAATAATTCACCCCTCCACTTT.

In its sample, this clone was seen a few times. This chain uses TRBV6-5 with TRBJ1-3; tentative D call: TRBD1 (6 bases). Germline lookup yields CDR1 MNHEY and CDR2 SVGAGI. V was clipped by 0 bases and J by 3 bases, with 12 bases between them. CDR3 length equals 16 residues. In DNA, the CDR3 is TGTGCCAGCAGTTACTCGAGTCGCAGGGGTGGAAACACCATATATTTT. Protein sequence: CASSYSSRRGGNTIYF.

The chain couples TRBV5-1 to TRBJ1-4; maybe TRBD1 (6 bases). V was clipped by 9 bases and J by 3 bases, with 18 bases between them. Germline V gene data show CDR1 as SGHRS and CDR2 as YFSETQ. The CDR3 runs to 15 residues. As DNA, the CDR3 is TGCGCCACCCGCCCCCAGGACAGTCCTAATGAAAAACTGTTTTTT. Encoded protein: CATRPQDSPNEKLFF.

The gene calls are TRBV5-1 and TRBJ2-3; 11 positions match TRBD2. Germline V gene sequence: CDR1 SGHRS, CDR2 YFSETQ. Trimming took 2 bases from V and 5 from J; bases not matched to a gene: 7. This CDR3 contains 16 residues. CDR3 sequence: CASSFSGGAFVDTQYF. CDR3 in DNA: TGCGCCAGCAGCTTTAGCGGGGGGGCCTTCGTAGATACGCAGTATTTT.

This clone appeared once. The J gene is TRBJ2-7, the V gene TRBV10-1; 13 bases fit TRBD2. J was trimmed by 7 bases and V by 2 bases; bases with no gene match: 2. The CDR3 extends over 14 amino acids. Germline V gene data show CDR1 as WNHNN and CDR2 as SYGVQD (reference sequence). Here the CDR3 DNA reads TGCGCCAGCAGTGAGCCGGGACTAGCGGGGGAGCAGTACTTC. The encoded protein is CASSEPGLAGEQYF.

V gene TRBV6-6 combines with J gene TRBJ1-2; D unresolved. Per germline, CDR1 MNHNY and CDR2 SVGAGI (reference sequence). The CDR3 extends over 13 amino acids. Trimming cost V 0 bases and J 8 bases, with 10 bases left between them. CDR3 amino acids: CASSYSRGNGYTF. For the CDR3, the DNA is TGTGCCAGCAGTTACTCGAGAGGGAACGGCTACACCTTC.

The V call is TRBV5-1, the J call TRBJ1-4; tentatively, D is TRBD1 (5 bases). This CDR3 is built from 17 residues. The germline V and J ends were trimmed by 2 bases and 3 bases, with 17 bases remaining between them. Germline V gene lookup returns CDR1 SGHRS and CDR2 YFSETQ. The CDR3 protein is CASSFDGRAGANEKLFF. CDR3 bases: TGCGCCAGCAGCTTCGACGGGCGTGCGGGGGCTAATGAAAAACTGTTTTTT.

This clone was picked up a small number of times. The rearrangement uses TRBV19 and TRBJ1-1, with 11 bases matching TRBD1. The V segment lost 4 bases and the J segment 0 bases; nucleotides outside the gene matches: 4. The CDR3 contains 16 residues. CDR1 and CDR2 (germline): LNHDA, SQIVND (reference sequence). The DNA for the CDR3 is TGTGCCAGTAGTACGGGACAGGGGGTGGTGAACACTGAAGCTTTCTTT. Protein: CASSTGQGVVNTEAFF.

CDR3 in DNA: TGTGCCAGCAGTGACCCCGGGGGGCCGGGAAACACCATATATTTT. As protein: CASSDPGGPGNTIYF. This chain uses TRBV25-1 with TRBJ1-3, with D possibly matching TRBD1 (6 bases). Trimming stripped 3 bases from V and 4 bases from J, with 13 bases between. Looked up from germline, CDR1 is MGHDK and CDR2 is SYGVNS. The CDR3 is 15 amino acids.

CDR3 coding DNA: TGTGCCAGCAGTCCACAGGGGGCGGGAACCGGGGAGCTGTTTTTT. Amino acids: CASSPQGAGTGELFF. V gene TRBV6-1 combines with J gene TRBJ2-2; TRBD1 agrees at 9 bases. Germline-derived CDR1 and CDR2 are MNHNS and SASEGT. This CDR3 region has 15 residues. V dropped 5 bases and J dropped 5; count of bases not matched to a gene: 6.

The CDR3 region is CASSFRGGETQYF. In DNA, the CDR3 is TGTGCCAGCAGCTTCCGCGGTGGAGAGACCCAGTACTTC. The chain recombines TRBV5-8 with TRBJ2-5; no firm D call. The CDR3 is made up of 13 amino acids. Trimming took 2 bases from V and 4 from J, leaving 9 bases between them. CDR1 and CDR2 (germline): SGHTS, YDEGEE.

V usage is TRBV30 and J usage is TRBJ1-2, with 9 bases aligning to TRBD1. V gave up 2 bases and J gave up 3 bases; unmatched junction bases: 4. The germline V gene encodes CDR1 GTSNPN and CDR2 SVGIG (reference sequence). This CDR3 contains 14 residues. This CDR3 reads CAWSKRTGDYGYTF. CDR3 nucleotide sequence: TGTGCCTGGAGTAAAAGGACAGGGGACTATGGCTACACCTTC.

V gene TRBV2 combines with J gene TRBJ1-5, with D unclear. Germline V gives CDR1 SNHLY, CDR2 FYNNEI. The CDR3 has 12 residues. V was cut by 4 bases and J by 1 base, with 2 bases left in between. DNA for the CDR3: TGTGCCAGCAGTGTCAGCAATCAGCCCCAGCATTTT. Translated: CASSVSNQPQHF. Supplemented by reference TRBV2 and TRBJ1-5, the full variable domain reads EPEVTQTPSHQVTQMGQEVILRCVPISNHLYFYWYRQILGQKVEFLVSFYNNEISEKSEIFDDQFSVERPDGSNFTLKIRSTKLEDSAMYFCASSVSNQPQHFGDGTRLSIL.

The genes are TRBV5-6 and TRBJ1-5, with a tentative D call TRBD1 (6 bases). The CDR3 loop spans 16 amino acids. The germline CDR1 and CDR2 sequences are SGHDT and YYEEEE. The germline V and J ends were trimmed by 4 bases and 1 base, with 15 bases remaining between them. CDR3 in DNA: TGTGCCAGCAGCCTAAGGACAGCAATAAGCAATCAGCCCCAGCATTTT. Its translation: CASSLRTAISNQPQHF.